What follows describes a single T cell receptor (beta chain). The sample originates from a study of blood T cells in healthy people across ages. Sample-barcoded 5' priming and a J-beta primer mix drove a second PCR of about 7 to 11 cycles. Via MiXCR, TCRdb re-called the 5' RACE reads, giving one row per CDR3 protein. There are hundreds of thousands of distinct CDR3 sequences in the sample; roughly 60% occur only once, and approximately 21% lies in the top ten. Trimming removed 1 base at V and 3 bases at J, with 7 bases between. Germline CDR1 LGHNA, CDR2 YSLEER. This CDR3 has 13 amino acids. This receptor was taken from a man in his thirties or forties in good health. The sample consisted of blood. The V gene is TRBV4-3, the J gene TRBJ2-7, with D hard to call. This CDR3 is CASSQAKDYEQYF. Written as DNA, the CDR3 is TGCGCCAGCAGCCAAGCGAAAGACTACGAGCAGTACTTC.